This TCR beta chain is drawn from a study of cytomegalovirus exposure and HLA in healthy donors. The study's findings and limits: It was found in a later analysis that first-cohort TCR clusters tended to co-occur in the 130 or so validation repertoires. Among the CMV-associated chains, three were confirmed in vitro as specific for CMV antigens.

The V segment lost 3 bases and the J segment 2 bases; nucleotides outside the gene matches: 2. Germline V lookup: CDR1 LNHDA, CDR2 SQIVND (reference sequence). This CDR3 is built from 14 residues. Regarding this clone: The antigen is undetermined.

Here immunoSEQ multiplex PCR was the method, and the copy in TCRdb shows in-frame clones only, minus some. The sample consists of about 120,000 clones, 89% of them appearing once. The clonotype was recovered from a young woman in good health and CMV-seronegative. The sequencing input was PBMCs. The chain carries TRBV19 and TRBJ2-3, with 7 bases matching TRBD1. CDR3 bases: TGTGCCAGTAGTATGGGACAGAACACAGATACGCAGTATTTT. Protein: CASSMGQNTDTQYF. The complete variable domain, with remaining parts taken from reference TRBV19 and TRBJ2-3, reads DGGITQSPKYLFRKEGQNVTLSCEQNLNHDAMYWYRQDPGQGLRLIYYSQIVNDFQKGDIAEGYSVSREKKESFPLTVTSAQKNPTAFYLCASSMGQNTDTQYFGPGTRLTVL.